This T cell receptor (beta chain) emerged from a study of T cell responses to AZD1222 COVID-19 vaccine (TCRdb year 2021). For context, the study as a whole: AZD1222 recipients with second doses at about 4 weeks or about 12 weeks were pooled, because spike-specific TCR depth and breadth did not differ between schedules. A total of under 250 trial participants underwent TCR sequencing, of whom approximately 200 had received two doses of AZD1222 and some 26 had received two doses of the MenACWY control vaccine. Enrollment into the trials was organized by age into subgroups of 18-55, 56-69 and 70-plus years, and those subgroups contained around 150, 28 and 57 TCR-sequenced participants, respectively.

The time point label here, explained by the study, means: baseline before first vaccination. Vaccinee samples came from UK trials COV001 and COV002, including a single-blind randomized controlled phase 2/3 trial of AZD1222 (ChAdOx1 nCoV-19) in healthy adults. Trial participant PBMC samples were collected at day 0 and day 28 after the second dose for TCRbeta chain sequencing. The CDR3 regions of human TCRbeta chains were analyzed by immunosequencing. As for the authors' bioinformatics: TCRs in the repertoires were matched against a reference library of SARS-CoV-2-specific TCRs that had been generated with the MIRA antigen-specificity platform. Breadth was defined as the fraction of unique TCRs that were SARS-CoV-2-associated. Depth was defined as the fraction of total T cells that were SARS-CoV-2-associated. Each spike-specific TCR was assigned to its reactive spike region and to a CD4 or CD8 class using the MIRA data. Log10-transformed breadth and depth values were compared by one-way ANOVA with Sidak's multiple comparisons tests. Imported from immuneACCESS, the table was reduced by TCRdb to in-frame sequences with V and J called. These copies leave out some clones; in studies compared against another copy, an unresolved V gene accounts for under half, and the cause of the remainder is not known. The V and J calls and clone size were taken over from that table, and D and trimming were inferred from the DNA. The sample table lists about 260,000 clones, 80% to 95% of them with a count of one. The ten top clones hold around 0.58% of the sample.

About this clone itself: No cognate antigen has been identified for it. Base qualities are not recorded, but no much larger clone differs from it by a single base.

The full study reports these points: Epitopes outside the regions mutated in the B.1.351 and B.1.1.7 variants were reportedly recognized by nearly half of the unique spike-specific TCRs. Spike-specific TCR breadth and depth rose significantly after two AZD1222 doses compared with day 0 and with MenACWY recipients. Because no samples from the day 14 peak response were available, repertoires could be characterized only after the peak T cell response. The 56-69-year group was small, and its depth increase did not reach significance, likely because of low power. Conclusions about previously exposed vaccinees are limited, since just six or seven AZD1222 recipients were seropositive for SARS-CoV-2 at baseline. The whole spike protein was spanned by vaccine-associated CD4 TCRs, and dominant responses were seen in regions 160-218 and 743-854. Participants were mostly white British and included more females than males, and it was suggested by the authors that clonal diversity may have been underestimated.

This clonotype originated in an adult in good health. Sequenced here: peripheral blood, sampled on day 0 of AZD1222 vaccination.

The DNA sequence reads TGTGCCAGCAGTTTTACAGGGGACTATGGCTACACCTTC. Translated, this gives CASSFTGDYGYTF. This receptor chain uses TRBV2 and TRBJ1-2; 7 bases in between match TRBD1. Trimming removed 5 bases from V and 3 bases from J; the gene matches leave 3 bases unexplained. From cysteine to phenylalanine, the CDR3 is 13 amino acids long. CDR3 DNA is the only sequence kept; it has 39 bases, read in frame from the first base. Sequences SNHLY (CDR1) and FYNNEI (CDR2) are obtained from the germline V gene.